A single sample gave rise to the 8 T cell receptor beta chains below, sequenced in a study of molecular identifiers for immune sequencing clone quantification. TCRdb redid the calling of the PCR reads with MiXCR, one entry per CDR3 protein. The table includes over 55,000 distinct CDR3 sequences, 15% to 20% detected once. Material: naive CD8+ T cells from blood, with Jurkat cell RNA spiked in. Subset in this sample: FACS-sorted CD8+CD4-CCR7+CD45RA+ naive T cells. These TCRs come from a human donor in good health. Some libraries in this study had Jurkat cell RNA spiked in.

This clonotype has a count of ten or more. This chain uses TRBV7-2 with TRBJ1-1; D is unresolved. Germline-derived CDR1 and CDR2 are SGHTA and FQGNSA. This CDR3 has 15 amino acids. The ends were cut back, 3 bases at V and 4 bases at J, with 15 bases in the middle. CDR3: CASSFIGRLATEAFF. Here the CDR3 DNA reads TGTGCCAGCAGCTTTATAGGGCGGTTGGCCACTGAAGCTTTCTTT.

At least ten counts were recorded for this clonotype. The rearrangement joins TRBV6-5 to TRBJ2-3; D may match TRBD1 or TRBD2 (5 bases each). In germline, CDR1 is MNHEY, CDR2 SVGAGI. The CDR3 has 16 residues. The V end was cut by 4 bases, the J end by 4 bases, with 18 bases between. The CDR3 here is CASSSGTESPADTQYF. The CDR3 DNA reads TGTGCCAGCAGTTCCGGGACGGAGAGCCCGGCAGATACGCAGTATTTT.

This clonotype was observed a handful of times. This rearrangement joins TRBV12-3 or TRBV12-4 to TRBJ1-5, with D unresolved. V dropped 1 base and J dropped 4 bases, with 8 bases sitting between them. The CDR3 is 14 amino acids. This CDR3 reads CASSLGTGNQPQHF. CDR3 sequence (DNA): TGTGCCAGCAGTTTAGGGACGGGAAATCAGCCCCAGCATTTT.

This chain uses TRBV7-2 with TRBJ2-7, with 7 bases identical to TRBD2. Germline V gives CDR1 SGHTA, CDR2 FQGNSA. The CDR3 runs 14 residues. Trimming removed 2 bases from V and 6 bases from J; junction bases left unmatched: 7. The CDR3 spells CASSLWGGSPEQYF. CDR3 sequence (DNA): TGTGCCAGCAGCTTATGGGGGGGATCCCCCGAGCAGTACTTC.

This clonotype was observed many times. The chain joins TRBV3-1 to TRBJ2-4; 9 bases fit TRBD2. V shed 0 bases and J 1 base; nucleotides not matched to a gene: 7. This CDR3 has 18 residues. Germline CDR1 and CDR2: LGHDT and YNNKEL (reference sequence). The CDR3 loop is CASSQDLAGLAAKNIQYF. The DNA of the CDR3 is TGTGCCAGCAGCCAAGATTTAGCCGGACTAGCGGCCAAAAACATTCAGTACTTC.

This clonotype was found many times. The rearrangement joins TRBV6-1 to TRBJ2-7; 10 bases map to TRBD1. The CDR3 has 16 amino acids. Germline V CDR1 and CDR2: MNHNS, SASEGT. Losses at the gene ends were 1 base for V and 6 bases for J; bases not matched to a gene: 9. The DNA for the CDR3 is TGTGCCAGCAGTGAAGGCGACAGGGGGCTTTTCACCGAGCAGTACTTC. Protein sequence: CASSEGDRGLFTEQYF.

In this sample, this clonotype turned up many times. The chain uses TRBV7-9 and TRBJ2-1; D may be TRBD1 or TRBD2 (5 bases each). The CDR3 sequence is 15 residues long. Germline CDR1 is SEHNR and CDR2 is FQNEAQ (reference sequence). The ends were cut back, 1 base at V and 3 bases at J, with 10 bases in the middle. The CDR3 here is CASSLGGTGYNEQFF. The CDR3 DNA is TGTGCCAGCAGCTTAGGAGGGACCGGCTACAATGAGCAGTTCTTC.

This clonotype has a count of ten or more. The rearrangement joins TRBV12-3 or TRBV12-4 to TRBJ1-2; tentative D call: TRBD1 (5 bases). The CDR3 spans 13 residues. The V end lost 3 bases, the J end lost 6 bases, and 11 bases lay between the germline ends. Here the CDR3 reads CASSFGTDDGYTF. The CDR3 DNA reads as TGTGCCAGCAGTTTCGGGACTGACGATGGCTACACCTTC.